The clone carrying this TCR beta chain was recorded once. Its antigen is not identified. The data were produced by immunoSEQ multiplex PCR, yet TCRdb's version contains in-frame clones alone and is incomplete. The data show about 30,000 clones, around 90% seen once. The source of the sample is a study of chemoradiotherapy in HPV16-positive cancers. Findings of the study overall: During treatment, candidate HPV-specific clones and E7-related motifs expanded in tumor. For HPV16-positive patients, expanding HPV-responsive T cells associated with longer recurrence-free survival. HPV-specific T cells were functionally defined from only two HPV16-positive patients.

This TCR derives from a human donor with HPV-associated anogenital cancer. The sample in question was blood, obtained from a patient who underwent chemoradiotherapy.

CDR3: CASQNGGRGRETQYF. The CDR3 nucleotides read TGTGCCAGCCAAAATGGAGGGCGCGGGAGGGAGACCCAGTACTTC. The V gene is TRBV6-6, the J gene TRBJ2-5; 8 bases fit TRBD2. J lost 5 bases, V lost 8 bases, and 13 bases had no gene match. The CDR3 loop spans 15 amino acids. Germline V gene sequence: CDR1 MNHNY, CDR2 SVGAGI (reference sequence).